These 21 T cell receptor beta chains were all obtained from the same sample, sequenced in a study of regulatory T cells in long-lasting Graves disease. For TCR beta, libraries came from iRepertoire HTBI primers and Arm-PCR of CDR3 regions. TCRdb used MiXCR to reprocess the multiplex PCR reads, holding one entry per CDR3 protein. This table holds roughly 430,000 distinct CDR3 sequences, around a fifth found once. Stated time point: persistent/refractory GD, antithyroid drugs over 5 years with positive TRAb. From PBMCs, RNA was extracted and then used to make the TCR library. The starting material was peripheral blood mononuclear cells (PBMCs), obtained when the disease was refractory, from a patient treated with antithyroid drugs. These TCRs come from a female donor with Graves disease.

This clonotype has at least ten counts. This chain uses TRBV28 with TRBJ2-5, with 14 bases that match TRBD2. Germline CDR1 is MDHEN and CDR2 is SYDVKM. The V gene end was trimmed by 8 bases and the J gene end by 4 bases; junction bases not matched to a gene: 9. The CDR3 length is 16 residues. CDR3 sequence reads: CASPPMGLAGVETQYF. CDR3 in DNA: TGTGCCAGCCCTCCGATGGGACTAGCGGGAGTAGAGACCCAGTACTTC.

This clonotype came up many times. The genes are TRBV28 and TRBJ2-2; no firm D call. This CDR3 comprises 12 residues. V was clipped by 8 bases and J by 5 bases, with 9 bases between them. The germline CDR1 and CDR2 sequences are MDHEN and SYDVKM. CDR3: CASQIDTGELFF. CDR3 bases: TGTGCCAGCCAAATAGATACCGGGGAGCTGTTTTTT.

This clonotype appeared many times. The V call is TRBV28, the J call TRBJ2-7, with D hard to call. The V end lost 2 bases, the J end lost 5 bases, and 10 bases lay between the germline ends. The CDR3 runs to 13 residues. Looked up from germline, CDR1 is MDHEN and CDR2 is SYDVKM. CDR3 nucleotide sequence: TGTGCCAGCAGTTTACACGTTCCAGACGAGCAGTACTTC. It encodes CASSLHVPDEQYF.

This clonotype occurred many times. The gene calls are TRBV5-5 and TRBJ1-2; no definite D call. Per germline, CDR1 SGHKS and CDR2 YYEKEE (reference sequence). V was pared by 1 base and J by 8 bases, with 9 bases between. CDR3 length equals 12 residues. CDR3 protein: CASSLSSQGYTF. The CDR3 DNA follows: TGTGCCAGCAGCTTGTCCAGTCAAGGCTACACCTTC.

This clonotype appeared many times. This rearrangement joins TRBV12-3 or TRBV12-4 to TRBJ2-3, with 9 nucleotides matching TRBD1. Trimming took 5 bases from V and 4 from J; bases not matched to a gene: 7. This CDR3 region has 15 residues. CDR3 residues: CASSQGQGLADTQYF. In nucleotides, the CDR3 is TGTGCCAGCAGTCAAGGACAGGGGCTTGCAGATACGCAGTATTTT.

The chain couples TRBV5-1 to TRBJ2-3; TRBD2 agrees at 10 bases. The CDR3 runs to 16 residues. Germline values: CDR1 SGHRS, CDR2 YFSETQ. The junction had 5 bases not matched to a gene; V was cut back by 2 bases and J by 2 bases. The CDR3 reads CASSFPLAGVTDTQYF. The CDR3 bases are TGCGCCAGCAGCTTCCCTCTAGCGGGGGTCACAGATACGCAGTATTTT.

This clonotype was found many times. Given the absence of the conserved phenylalanine or tryptophan at the CDR3 end, a read error is likely. The rearrangement joins TRBV20-1 to TRBJ2-5; D is possibly TRBD1 (6 bases). Germline V gene lookup returns CDR1 DFQATT and CDR2 SNEGSKA (reference sequence). The V end lost 4 bases, the J end lost 2 bases, and 17 bases lay between the germline ends. CDR3 size: 15 residues. CDR3 bases: TGCAGTGCTAATATCCGGGACAAGACACAAGAGACCCAGTACCTC. Amino acid sequence: CSANIRDKTQETQYL.

This clonotype has a count of ten or more. The chain employs TRBV12-3 or TRBV12-4 and TRBJ2-7; 7 bases line up with TRBD1. This CDR3 is built from 15 residues. The trim removed 6 bases at V and 3 bases at J, leaving 11 bases unmatched. CDR3 coding DNA: TGTGCCAGCAGGAATATATACCGGGACAGCTACGAGCAGTACTTC. Translated, it gives CASRNIYRDSYEQYF.

Turning to this clonotype: A much larger clonotype is one base distant, so this may be a read error. The chain combines TRBV6-5 with TRBJ1-2, with 8 bases lining up with TRBD1. The CDR3 length is 14 residues. Trimming took 1 base from V and 12 from J; bases not matched to a gene: 10. Germline values: CDR1 MNHEY, CDR2 SVGAGI. For the CDR3, the DNA is TGTGCCAGCAGTTACTTGGACAGGGTGGGCGGCCACACCTTC. Residues: CASSYLDRVGGHTF.

This clonotype has only a few counts. This chain links TRBV27 with TRBJ1-5; D ambiguous. V gave up 4 bases and J gave up 5 bases, with 12 bases separating them. Germline assignment: CDR1 MNHEY and CDR2 SMNVEV (reference sequence). The CDR3 has 14 residues. The CDR3 DNA follows: TGTGCCAGCAGTTCCGTTGCTGCGGATCAGCCCCAGCATTTT. Amino acid sequence: CASSSVAADQPQHF.

This clonotype was recorded many times. This sequence joins TRBV5-1 and TRBJ2-7; D is possibly TRBD1 or TRBD2 (5 bases each). V was trimmed by 0 bases and J by 5 bases, leaving 15 bases between them. CDR1 and CDR2 from the germline V gene are SGHRS and YFSETQ. The CDR3 runs to 15 residues. The CDR3 sequence is CASSLGGREVHEQYF. In DNA form, the CDR3 reads TGCGCCAGCAGCTTGGGGGGACGAGAAGTCCACGAGCAGTACTTC.

This clonotype was detected ten times or more. The rearrangement joins TRBV20-1 to TRBJ1-4, with 9 bases identical to TRBD1. Unmatched junction bases numbered 5, after V lost 2 bases and J lost 7 bases. The germline CDR1 and CDR2 sequences are DFQATT and SNEGSKA (reference sequence). The CDR3 totals 14 residues. The CDR3 bases are TGCAGTGCTAGATCCGGGACAGGGTTTGAAAAACTGTTTTTT. Its translation is CSARSGTGFEKLFF.

This chain links TRBV30 with TRBJ1-5, with D tentatively TRBD1 (5 bases). V lost 4 bases, J lost 15 bases, and 16 bases lay in between. The CDR3 spans 11 residues. Germline V gene data show CDR1 as GTSNPN and CDR2 as SVGIG (reference sequence). Here the CDR3 DNA reads TGTGCCTGGACCACTGGGGGGATCCCGCATTTT. This translates into CAWTTGGIPHF. Variable domain in full (rest from reference TRBV30 and TRBJ1-5): SQTIHQWPATLVQPVGSPLSLECTVEGTSNPNLYWYRQAAGRGLQLLFYSVGIGQISSEVPQNLSASRPQDRQFILSSKKLLLSDSGFYLCAWTTGGIPHFGDGTRLSIL.

This clonotype was seen repeatedly, ten times or more. The genes are TRBV28 and TRBJ1-5; D gene unclear. V was trimmed by 6 bases and J by 7 bases, leaving 10 bases between them. Germline lookup yields CDR1 MDHEN and CDR2 SYDVKM. The CDR3 extends over 12 amino acids. Here the CDR3 reads CASSPEEQPQHF. The CDR3 nucleotides are TGTGCCAGCAGCCCTGAGGAACAGCCCCAGCATTTT.

The chain couples TRBV7-9 to TRBJ2-3; D might be TRBD1 (5 bases). The V end was cut by 4 bases, the J end by 3 bases, with 14 bases between. The CDR3 totals 15 residues. Germline-derived CDR1 and CDR2 are SEHNR and FQNEAQ (reference sequence). This CDR3 is CASSSTRPGTDTQYF. In DNA, the CDR3 is TGTGCCAGCAGCTCCACTCGACCAGGGACAGATACGCAGTATTTT.

Points on this clonotype: A much larger clone lies a single base off, so this may be a read error. The V and J genes are TRBV28 and TRBJ1-1; D is possibly TRBD1 (5 bases). Germline lookup yields CDR1 MDHEN and CDR2 SYDVKM. This CDR3 contains 11 residues. CDR3 residues: CAAQENTKAFF. Here the CDR3 DNA reads TGTGCCGCACAGGAAAACACTAAAGCTTTCTTT.

With regard to this clonotype: Possible read error: a much larger clone is one base away. The chain uses TRBV6-9 and TRBJ2-5; D possibly corresponds to TRBD1 (5 bases). Matching the DNA end better, TRBJ2-1 makes the J call doubtful. CDR3 size: 14 residues. In germline, CDR1 is MNHGY, CDR2 SVAAGI. The CDR3 DNA reads TGTGCCAGCAGTTACCTGGCAGGGATTGAGACCCAGTTCTTC. Its translation: CASSYLAGIETQFF.

This clonotype was observed at least ten times. The V call is TRBV28, the J call TRBJ1-1; TRBD1 is a possible D gene (5 bases). The CDR3 spans 13 residues. The germline CDR1 and CDR2 sequences are MDHEN and SYDVKM. Deletions cut 3 bases from V and 6 bases from J, with 11 bases between. As DNA, the CDR3 is TGTGCCAGCAGTTTGGAGGGGCTGGCTGAAGCTTTCTTT. It yields the protein CASSLEGLAEAFF.

Many counts were recorded for this clonotype. V usage is TRBV28 and J usage is TRBJ2-5; the match to TRBD1 covers 10 bases. The CDR3 loop spans 15 amino acids. Germline V gene sequence: CDR1 MDHEN, CDR2 SYDVKM. V was pared by 3 bases and J by 4 bases, with 5 bases of the junction left unmatched. The CDR3 DNA follows: TGTGCCAGCAGTTTCGGTAGGACAGGGGGAGAGACCCAGTACTTC. Its protein is CASSFGRTGGETQYF.

This chain links TRBV28 with TRBJ1-5; D uncertain. Germline assignment: CDR1 MDHEN and CDR2 SYDVKM. Trimming took 7 bases from V and 11 from J, leaving 15 bases between them. This CDR3 is 12 amino acids long. CDR3 DNA sequence: TGTGCCAGCACCCTAAAGCGGCAGGCCCAGCATTTT. Amino acids: CASTLKRQAQHF.

Comment on this clonotype: A much larger clone lies a single base off, so this may be a read error. The chain carries TRBV15 and TRBJ1-1; D not resolved. The CDR3 runs 14 residues. Germline V gene lookup returns CDR1 LNHNV and CDR2 YYDKDF (reference sequence). The CDR3, as DNA: TGTGCCGCCAGCAGAGAAAGTGGGAACACTGAAGCTTTCTTT. Translated: CAASRESGNTEAFF. Using reference TRBV15 and TRBJ1-1 for the parts outside the CDR3, the full variable domain is DAMVIQNPRYQVTQFGKPVTLSCSQTLNHNVMYWYQQKSSQAPKLLFHYYDKDFNNEADTPDNFQSRRPNTSFCFLDIRSPGLGDTAMYLCAASRESGNTEAFFGQGTRLTVV.